A single sample is the source of the 17 T cell receptor beta chains below, sequenced in a study of T cell repertoires in cytomegalovirus infection. MiXCR, run by TCRdb on the reads, gives a single entry per CDR3 protein. The sample gives approximately 490,000 distinct CDR3 sequences, around 11% of which show up once; 9.5% to 13% is in the top ten. The sequenced material came from PBMCs. The source of these receptors is a human donor in good health (CMV status not recorded). Some clones in this sample may be carry-over from other donors' samples.

This clonotype has a count of ten or more. The chain employs TRBV20-1 and TRBJ1-5, with D perhaps matching TRBD1 (5 bases). The V gene's germline CDR1 is DFQATT and CDR2 SNEGSKA (reference sequence). The CDR3 spans 14 residues. The V and J ends lost 0 bases and 1 base respectively, with 7 bases between them. CDR3 DNA sequence: TGCAGTGCTAGAGAAGGGGAGAGCAATCAGCCCCAGCATTTT. This encodes CSAREGESNQPQHF.

This clonotype appeared a few times. This chain joins TRBV5-4 and TRBJ2-3; D unresolved. There are 17 residues in the CDR3. Germline CDR1 reads SGHNT; CDR2 reads YYREEE (reference sequence). Between the trimmed V and J ends, which lost 6 bases and 0 bases, there was a span of 20 bases. The CDR3 region has the DNA TGTGCCAGCACCACCCCCGACAACGAAGCTAGCACAGATACGCAGTATTTT. It codes for CASTTPDNEASTDTQYF.

This clonotype was seen many times. The J gene is TRBJ1-1, the V gene TRBV12-5, with D unclear. V dropped 5 bases and J dropped 3 bases, with 10 bases sitting between them. The germline gives CDR1 LGHNT, CDR2 FRNRAP. This CDR3 has 13 residues. The DNA for the CDR3 is TGTGCTAGTGGTCAAAAAAGGGACACTGAAGCTTTCTTT. Encoded protein: CASGQKRDTEAFF.

This clonotype appeared many times. The genes are TRBV5-1 and TRBJ2-5, with 14 bases matching TRBD2. The trim removed 4 bases at V and 0 bases at J, leaving 11 bases unmatched. This CDR3 comprises 19 residues. Germline loops: CDR1 SGHRS, CDR2 YFSETQ. The CDR3, as DNA: TGCGCCAGCAGCCTCGGACTAGCGGGGGGACGACAATACCAAGAGACCCAGTACTTC. It translates to CASSLGLAGGRQYQETQYF.

This clonotype was seen only a few times. V and J are TRBV2 and TRBJ1-5, with D possibly being TRBD1 (6 bases). Trimming pared 5 bases from V and 7 bases from J, leaving 12 bases between. Germline values: CDR1 SNHLY, CDR2 FYNNEI. The CDR3 length is 13 residues. The CDR3 loop is CASSRTEGQPQHF. The CDR3 coding sequence is TGTGCCAGCAGTAGGACAGAGGGCCAGCCCCAGCATTTT.

This sequence joins TRBV29-1 and TRBJ1-2; 7 bases match TRBD1. The length of the CDR3 is 14 residues. The germline CDR1 and CDR2 sequences are SQVTM and ANQGSEA. V lost 8 bases, J lost 2 bases, and 11 bases stayed unmatched. DNA for the CDR3: TGCAGCTATGACAGGGCGGAGGGGAACTATGGCTACACCTTC. It codes for CSYDRAEGNYGYTF.

This clonotype was recorded many times. V is TRBV28 and J is TRBJ2-2, with D tentatively TRBD1 (7 bases). Germline values: CDR1 MDHEN, CDR2 SYDVKM. The CDR3 loop spans 18 amino acids. Between the trimmed V and J ends, which lost 4 bases and 0 bases, there was a span of 18 bases. CDR3 sequence reads: CASSSDSGDRSNTGELFF. The CDR3 DNA sequence: TGTGCCAGCAGTTCAGATTCGGGGGACAGATCGAACACCGGGGAGCTGTTTTTT.

In its sample, this clonotype was seen a few times. J is TRBJ2-1 and V is TRBV12-3 or TRBV12-4; 8 positions agree with TRBD2. The J segment lost 9 bases and the V segment lost 3 bases, leaving 4 bases of the junction unmatched. This CDR3 comprises 13 residues. The CDR3 region is CASSLTSDGEQFF. The CDR3, as DNA: TGTGCCAGCAGTTTGACTAGCGACGGTGAGCAGTTCTTC.

This clonotype has a count of ten or more. The V and J genes are TRBV25-1 and TRBJ2-1, with D perhaps being TRBD1 or TRBD2 (5 bases each). The ends were cut back, 5 bases at V and 2 bases at J, with 7 bases in the middle. CDR3 length: 13 residues. Germline V gene sequence: CDR1 MGHDK, CDR2 SYGVNS. The CDR3 DNA follows: TGTGCCAGCAGTAGGGGACCCTACAATGAGCAGTTCTTC. It encodes CASSRGPYNEQFF.

This clonotype came up a few times. The CDR3 DNA is TGCGCCAGCAGCCAAGCGGAGACTAGCGGGGACAATGAGCAGTTCTTC. This translates into CASSQAETSGDNEQFF. The genes are TRBV4-1 and TRBJ2-1; 11 bases fit TRBD2. The CDR3 is 16 residues long. Per germline, CDR1 MGHRA and CDR2 YSYEKL. V lost 1 base and J lost 5; bases outside the gene matches: 4.

The chain is built from TRBV10-3 and TRBJ2-7; 9 bases align to TRBD2. The CDR3 has 14 residues. Germline V lookup: CDR1 ENHRY, CDR2 SYGVKD. CDR3 amino acids: CAVRAGGSSYEQYV. CDR3 nucleotide sequence: TGTGCCGTCAGAGCGGGAGGAAGCTCCTACGAGCAGTACGTC.

Many counts were recorded for this clonotype. The rearrangement joins TRBV27 to TRBJ2-2; possibly TRBD1 for D (6 bases). Germline V gene lookup returns CDR1 MNHEY and CDR2 SMNVEV (reference sequence). V lost 0 bases and J 4 bases, leaving 9 bases between the germline ends. The CDR3 consists of 15 residues. CDR3 sequence (DNA): TGTGCCAGCAGTTTATCCAGGGGTCCCACCGGGGAGCTGTTTTTT. This codes for CASSLSRGPTGELFF.

Many counts were recorded for this clonotype. The rearrangement links TRBV20-1 to TRBJ2-3, with 7 positions matching TRBD2. CDR3 length equals 14 residues. The ends lost 1 base at V and 4 bases at J; junction bases unmatched: 5. Germline CDR1 is DFQATT and CDR2 is SNEGSKA (reference sequence). This chain's CDR3 is CSARVPGGPDTQYF. CDR3 DNA sequence: TGCAGTGCTAGAGTCCCGGGAGGTCCAGATACGCAGTATTTT.

J is TRBJ2-1 and V is TRBV6-4; D is uncertain. Trimming took 0 bases from V and 6 from J, leaving 12 bases between them. CDR1 is MRHNA and CDR2 is SNTAGT in the germline V gene. This CDR3 region has 15 residues. The CDR3 nucleotides read TGTGCCAGCAGTGACTCAGACTCGAAGGCCAATGAGCAGTTCTTC. Its protein product is CASSDSDSKANEQFF.

Ten or more counts support this clonotype. The chain links TRBV2 to TRBJ2-2; 7 bases are a match to TRBD1. V shed 8 bases and J 3 bases; nucleotides not matched to a gene: 3. The CDR3 is 13 residues long. Germline V gene sequence: CDR1 SNHLY, CDR2 FYNNEI. The CDR3 reads CASGDRDTGELFF. The CDR3 coding sequence is TGTGCCAGCGGCGACAGGGACACCGGGGAGCTGTTTTTT.

The chain couples TRBV30 to TRBJ1-1; no reliable D call. V was pared by 5 bases and J by 8 bases, with 12 bases between. The germline gives CDR1 GTSNPN, CDR2 SVGIG (reference sequence). This CDR3 region has 11 residues. CDR3 in DNA: TGTGCCTGGCTCAAGCCTCGGGAAGCTTTCTTT. Translated, it gives CAWLKPREAFF.

The rearrangement uses TRBV20-1 and TRBJ2-2; TRBD2 is a possible D gene (6 bases). In germline, CDR1 is DFQATT, CDR2 SNEGSKA (reference sequence). The CDR3 is 13 amino acids. V was cut by 4 bases and J by 5 bases, with 11 bases left in between. CDR3 in amino acids: CSAIAGRTGELFF. CDR3 in DNA: TGCAGTGCTATTGCGGGACGGACCGGGGAGCTGTTTTTT.